This entry lists 30 T cell receptor beta chains sequenced from one sample in a study of cytomegalovirus exposure and HLA in healthy donors. 13 Jbeta primers and 60 Vbeta primers were used for the PCR. Libraries were prepared by immunoSEQ multiplex PCR; TCRdb keeps only in-frame clonotypes and omits some of them. The sample has approximately 120,000 clones, 76% seen once. Input material: PBMCs. These receptors originate from a man in his fifties in good health and CMV-seronegative.

The chain links TRBV2 to TRBJ2-7; possibly TRBD1 for D (6 bases). CDR1 SNHLY and CDR2 FYNNEI come from the germline V gene. CDR3 length: 14 residues. Deletions cut 7 bases from V and 2 bases from J, with 15 bases between. As DNA, the CDR3 is TGTGCCAGCATTGGACAGTTAACAACCTACGAGCAGTACGTC. It is translated as CASIGQLTTYEQYV.

The V call is TRBV18, the J call TRBJ2-5, with 7 bases identical to TRBD1. Losses at the gene ends were 2 bases for V and 4 bases for J; bases not matched to a gene: 1. The CDR3 extends over 13 amino acids. Germline CDR1 is KGHSH and CDR2 is LQKENI. Written as DNA, the CDR3 is TGTGCCAGCTCACCAAGGGACAGAGAGACCCAGTACTTC. Its protein is CASSPRDRETQYF.

This chain links TRBV18 with TRBJ1-1, with TRBD1 as a possible D gene (5 bases). V lost 0 bases, J lost 1 base, and 9 bases lay in between. The CDR3 consists of 15 residues. Per germline, CDR1 KGHSH and CDR2 LQKENI. The DNA of the CDR3 is TGTGCCAGCTCACCACCTACAGGTGAGAACACTGAAGCTTTCTTT. Its translation is CASSPPTGENTEAFF.

The chain links TRBV6-1 to TRBJ1-5; D is possibly TRBD1 (5 bases). The V end was cut by 6 bases, the J end by 1 base, with 10 bases between. Germline V gives CDR1 MNHNS, CDR2 SASEGT. The CDR3 length is 14 residues. CDR3 in amino acids: CASSSGLSNQPQHF. For the CDR3, the DNA is TGTGCCAGCAGCTCGGGACTGAGCAATCAGCCCCAGCATTTT.

The gene calls are TRBV7-8 and TRBJ2-3; 8 bases map to TRBD1. This CDR3 contains 13 residues. Trimming removed 3 bases from V and 5 bases from J; junction bases left unmatched: 1. Germline CDR1 is SGHVS and CDR2 is FQNEAQ. CDR3 residues: CASSLDREDTQYF. CDR3 DNA: TGTGCCAGCAGCTTGGACAGGGAAGATACGCAGTATTTT.

V is TRBV10-3 and J is TRBJ1-1, with 7 bases fitting TRBD1. Per the germline V gene, CDR1 is ENHRY and CDR2 is SYGVKD. The ends lost 7 bases at V and 4 bases at J; junction bases unmatched: 12. The CDR3 runs to 15 residues. The CDR3 loop is CAINAVSGTATEAFF. CDR3 coding DNA: TGTGCCATCAACGCCGTTTCCGGGACAGCCACTGAAGCTTTCTTT.

The V call is TRBV4-2, the J call TRBJ1-4; the D is unclear. With 5 bases removed from V and 1 base from J, the gap between germline ends came to 17 bases. Per the germline V gene, CDR1 is LGHNA and CDR2 is YNFKEQ. The CDR3 runs to 17 residues. CDR3: CASSIPLGGLTNEKLFF. The DNA of the CDR3 is TGTGCCAGCAGCATCCCCCTAGGAGGGTTAACTAATGAAAAACTGTTTTTT.

The rearrangement joins TRBV11-3 to TRBJ1-1, with D unclear. Trimming pared 4 bases from V and 2 bases from J, leaving 8 bases between. The CDR3 totals 13 residues. Per the germline V gene, CDR1 is SGHNT and CDR2 is YENEEA. The CDR3, as DNA: TGTGCCAGCAGCTCCTCAGTTAACACTGAAGCTTTCTTT. It encodes CASSSSVNTEAFF.

In this sample, this clone turned up a few times. The gene calls are TRBV11-2 and TRBJ1-1; D may be TRBD1 (5 bases). The V end lost 0 bases, the J end lost 0 bases, and 8 bases lay between the germline ends. This CDR3 is built from 15 residues. Per the germline V gene, CDR1 is SGHAT and CDR2 is FQNNGV. The CDR3 loop reads CASSLEPGMNTEAFF. Here the CDR3 DNA reads TGTGCCAGCAGCTTAGAGCCAGGGATGAACACTGAAGCTTTCTTT.

The chain employs TRBV5-1 and TRBJ2-1, with 7 bases that match TRBD2. The CDR3 is 17 amino acids. Trimming cost V 2 bases and J 6 bases; bases outside gene matches: 14. The V gene's germline CDR1 is SGHRS and CDR2 YFSETQ. The CDR3: CASSLDLAAQGPNEQFF. The DNA of the CDR3 is TGCGCCAGCAGCTTAGATCTAGCGGCCCAAGGGCCCAATGAGCAGTTCTTC. The entire variable domain, with the rest obtained from reference TRBV5-1 and TRBJ2-1, is as follows: KAGVTQTPRYLIKTRGQQVTLSCSPISGHRSVSWYQQTPGQGLQFLFEYFSETQRNKGNFPGRFSGRQFSNSRSEMNVSTLELGDSALYLCASSLDLAAQGPNEQFFGPGTRLTVL.

This clone was observed a handful of times. The chain combines TRBV29-1 with TRBJ1-1; D unresolved. The germline V gene has CDR1 SQVTM and CDR2 ANQGSEA. The CDR3 runs 11 residues. Trimming took off 8 bases at V and 4 bases at J, with 11 bases between the two ends. In DNA form, the CDR3 reads TGCAGCCCCGAGAGGGCCACTGAAGCTTTCTTT. This sequence encodes CSPERATEAFF.

Note on this clone: A junction end diverges from the germline sequence, so it may reflect a read error. This chain uses TRBV7-9 with TRBJ1-3; tentatively, D is TRBD1 (6 bases). CDR3 length equals 18 residues. CDR1 and CDR2 (germline): SEHNR, FQNEAQ (reference sequence). CDR3 nucleotides: TGTTCCAGCAGCTTATCGGGGGGGGCGTATTCCTCTGGAAACACCATATATTTT. As protein: CSSSLSGGAYSSGNTIYF.

The chain links TRBV18 to TRBJ1-1, with 8 bases fitting TRBD1. Germline CDR1 reads KGHSH; CDR2 reads LQKENI. J gave up 4 bases and V 0 bases, and 7 bases lay outside the gene matches. The CDR3 consists of 16 residues. Here the CDR3 DNA reads TGTGCCAGCTCACCACCTGGACAGGGTGAGCGCACTGAAGCTTTCTTT. Translating it yields CASSPPGQGERTEAFF.

The chain uses TRBV28 and TRBJ1-6; no clear D gene. Per germline, CDR1 MDHEN and CDR2 SYDVKM. The CDR3 totals 15 residues. Trimming stripped 1 base from V and 10 bases from J, with 14 bases between. The CDR3 coding sequence is TGTGCCAGCAGTTTATACGGGAGTGAGGGATCACCCCTCCACTTT. It codes for CASSLYGSEGSPLHF.

V usage is TRBV11-2 and J usage is TRBJ2-5; D is possibly TRBD2 (6 bases). The CDR3 sequence is 14 residues long. V lost 5 bases, J lost 3 bases, and 13 bases lay in between. CDR1 SGHAT and CDR2 FQNNGV come from the germline V gene. The CDR3 loop is CASSLGGAKETQYF. Here the CDR3 DNA reads TGTGCCAGCAGCCTGGGGGGAGCCAAAGAGACCCAGTACTTC.

The CDR3 DNA is TGCGCCAGCAGCTGGGGACAGGATAGCTCTGGAAACACCATATATTTT. Residues: CASSWGQDSSGNTIYF. This chain connects TRBV5-1 to TRBJ1-3; 8 positions match TRBD1. With V trimmed by 3 bases and J by 0 bases, 5 bases remained unmatched. The CDR3 spans 16 residues. Germline V gives CDR1 SGHRS, CDR2 YFSETQ. The full variable domain, in which reference TRBV5-1 and TRBJ1-3 provide the parts outside the CDR3, is KAGVTQTPRYLIKTRGQQVTLSCSPISGHRSVSWYQQTPGQGLQFLFEYFSETQRNKGNFPGRFSGRQFSNSRSEMNVSTLELGDSALYLCASSWGQDSSGNTIYFGEGSWLTVV.

V gene TRBV4-2 combines with J gene TRBJ1-4; 8 positions match TRBD1. This CDR3 region has 15 residues. V shed 4 bases and J 8 bases; nucleotides not matched to a gene: 9. The germline V gene has CDR1 LGHNA and CDR2 YNFKEQ. CDR3 loop: CASSLPTGEGEKLFF. The CDR3 nucleotides read TGTGCCAGCAGCCTACCGACAGGGGAGGGCGAAAAACTGTTTTTT.

V is TRBV5-6 and J is TRBJ2-5; 10 bases are shared with TRBD1. CDR1 is SGHDT and CDR2 is YYEEEE in the germline V gene. The CDR3 runs 18 residues. The V gene end was trimmed by 4 bases and the J gene end by 7 bases; junction bases not matched to a gene: 19. Here the CDR3 reads CASSRPGQGLCWTWTQYF. The CDR3 region has the DNA TGTGCCAGCAGCCGGCCGGGACAGGGGTTATGCTGGACGTGGACCCAGTACTTC.

The chain carries TRBV29-1 and TRBJ1-2; D unresolved. The CDR3 is 15 amino acids. Trimming left V 7 bases short and J 0 bases short, with 18 bases between. Germline V gene data show CDR1 as SQVTM and CDR2 as ANQGSEA. The CDR3 loop reads CSALILGLPNYGYTF. CDR3 in DNA: TGCAGCGCCTTAATACTCGGTCTCCCTAACTATGGCTACACCTTC.

The CDR3 sequence: CASSLKTSGGASDTQYF. DNA of the CDR3: TGCGCCAGCAGCTTGAAAACTAGCGGGGGGGCCTCAGATACGCAGTATTTT. V is TRBV5-1 and J is TRBJ2-3; the match to TRBD2 covers 13 bases. Germline values: CDR1 SGHRS, CDR2 YFSETQ. V shed 1 base, J shed 4 bases, and the junction held 6 bases outside the gene matches. The CDR3 is made up of 17 amino acids.

This clone was counted a few times. V is TRBV7-2 and J is TRBJ1-4; D unclear. The ends were cut back, 4 bases at V and 8 bases at J, with 11 bases in the middle. This CDR3 region has 13 residues. The germline gives CDR1 SGHTA, CDR2 FQGNSA. The CDR3 here is CASSSDLGEKLFF. The CDR3 region has the DNA TGTGCCAGCAGCTCCGACCTAGGAGAAAAACTGTTTTTT.

The chain carries TRBV6-5 and TRBJ2-2; 10 bases match TRBD1. The CDR3 extends over 15 amino acids. The V segment lost 4 bases and the J segment 2 bases; nucleotides outside the gene matches: 1. Looked up from germline, CDR1 is MNHEY and CDR2 is SVGAGI. The CDR3 sequence: CASSWTGGNTGELFF. The CDR3 nucleotides are TGTGCCAGCAGTTGGACAGGGGGTAACACCGGGGAGCTGTTTTTT.

The chain combines TRBV29-1 with TRBJ2-3; 9 positions agree with TRBD2. Germline V gene lookup returns CDR1 SQVTM and CDR2 ANQGSEA. After removal of 7 bases from V and 6 bases from J, the junction contained 8 bases not matched to a gene. CDR3 length: 13 amino acids. In DNA form, the CDR3 reads TGCAGCGACGAACGCGGGGGGGTGGATACGCAGTATTTT. It codes for CSDERGGVDTQYF.

V is TRBV30 and J is TRBJ2-5; 13 bases map to TRBD2. Germline lookup yields CDR1 GTSNPN and CDR2 SVGIG (reference sequence). The CDR3 has 16 amino acids. V lost 2 bases to trimming and J lost 2 bases; unmatched junction nucleotides: 5. CDR3 sequence (DNA): TGTGCCTGGAGTAGGGGACTAGCGGGGATACAAGAGACCCAGTACTTC. Translated, it gives CAWSRGLAGIQETQYF.

A few counts support this clone. The rearrangement links TRBV20-1 to TRBJ1-2, with D unclear. V dropped 5 bases and J dropped 13 bases, with 17 bases sitting between them. This CDR3 is built from 11 residues. Germline loops: CDR1 DFQATT, CDR2 SNEGSKA (reference sequence). CDR3 loop: CSAPRPGNFTF. The DNA for the CDR3 is TGCAGTGCTCCCCGACCGGGGAATTTCACCTTC.

The rearrangement joins TRBV4-3 to TRBJ2-7; TRBD1 might be the D (5 bases). The V end lost 4 bases, the J end lost 5 bases, and 12 bases lay between the germline ends. The CDR3 loop spans 13 amino acids. Germline V gives CDR1 LGHNA, CDR2 YSLEER. The CDR3 region is CASSRGRGDEQYF. CDR3 DNA: TGCGCCAGCAGCCGAGGTAGGGGTGACGAGCAGTACTTC.

Concerning this clone: At one end, the junction sequence differs from germline, possibly due to a read error. The rearrangement joins TRBV30 to TRBJ1-2; the D gene is possibly TRBD1 (5 bases). The germline CDR1 and CDR2 sequences are GTSNPN and SVGIG (reference sequence). The CDR3 contains 10 residues. The CDR3 DNA reads TGTGCCTGGAGTGCGGCAGGGTTATGGTTC. Protein product: CAWSAAGLWF.

V is TRBV19 and J is TRBJ1-1; 8 bases match TRBD1. The V gene end was trimmed by 5 bases and the J gene end by 5 bases; junction bases not matched to a gene: 7. The CDR3 loop spans 14 amino acids. In germline, CDR1 is LNHDA, CDR2 SQIVND (reference sequence). In DNA form, the CDR3 reads TGTGCCAGTAGTGCGGACAGGGCGGGGACTGAAGCTTTCTTT. The encoded protein is CASSADRAGTEAFF.

The table lists this clone with a few counts. CDR3 nucleotide sequence: TGTGCCAGCAGTGAATTTGGTCTAACAGCTAATGAAAAACTGTTTTTT. Amino acids: CASSEFGLTANEKLFF. V gene TRBV25-1 combines with J gene TRBJ1-4, with D unclear. This CDR3 region has 16 residues. Germline CDR1 MGHDK, CDR2 SYGVNS. With 1 base removed from V and 3 bases from J, the gap between germline ends came to 12 bases.

The V gene is TRBV29-1, the J gene TRBJ1-2; D might be TRBD1 (6 bases). V shed 0 bases and J shed 13 bases, with 15 bases lying between them. The CDR3 sequence is 12 residues long. Germline V gene sequence: CDR1 SQVTM, CDR2 ANQGSEA. CDR3 sequence: CSVEENTGLGTF. The CDR3 region has the DNA TGCAGCGTTGAAGAAAACACAGGGCTTGGCACCTTC.